This T cell receptor (beta chain) is from a study of cytomegalovirus exposure and HLA in healthy donors. Study-wide points: The authors later linked a missense DCLRE1C variant to TCR beta V- and J-gene trimming. Later analysis found that TCR beta chains associated with HLA were more clonally expanded than other, equally common chains.

The junction had 9 bases not matched to a gene; V was cut back by 5 bases and J by 7 bases. Germline assignment: CDR1 LGHNA and CDR2 YSLEER. CDR3 length: 16 amino acids. PCR employed 60 Vbeta and 13 Jbeta primers. Assay: immunoSEQ multiplex PCR; the TCRdb copy retains only in-frame clones and omits some. Seen in this sample are under 150,000 clones; the ten most common clones hold roughly 1.6%. As concerns this clone: The antigen is unknown.

The source material was PBMCs. This chain uses TRBV4-3 with TRBJ1-6; 9 nucleotides match TRBD1. The TCR sequence derives from a woman between 40 and 50 years old in good health and CMV-seronegative. This CDR3 is CASSERDRVNNSPLHF. The CDR3, as DNA: TGCGCCAGCAGCGAGAGGGACAGGGTCAACAATTCACCCCTCCACTTT.